This T cell receptor (beta chain) was sequenced for a study of shared clonotypes between healthy human individuals. The study drew all its donors from Caucasian adults living in Nashville, Tennessee. The protocol was immunoSEQ multiplex PCR, while the TCRdb copy is restricted to in-frame clones and leaves out a portion. Here the sample spans 600,000 to 750,000 clones, about three quarters being singletons. The receptor comes from a woman aged 30 to 39 in good health. Specimen: memory CD4+ T cells sorted from blood. Subset: CD45RA-negative fraction.

The CDR3 loop is CASSLGTGVTEQYF. For the CDR3, the DNA is TGTGCCAGCAGCTTAGGGACAGGGGTTACAGAGCAGTACTTC. V and J are TRBV7-9 and TRBJ2-7, with TRBD1 identical over 9 bases. The V segment lost 1 base and the J segment 7 bases; nucleotides outside the gene matches: 5. Germline lookup yields CDR1 SEHNR and CDR2 FQNEAQ (reference sequence). CDR3 length: 14 residues.